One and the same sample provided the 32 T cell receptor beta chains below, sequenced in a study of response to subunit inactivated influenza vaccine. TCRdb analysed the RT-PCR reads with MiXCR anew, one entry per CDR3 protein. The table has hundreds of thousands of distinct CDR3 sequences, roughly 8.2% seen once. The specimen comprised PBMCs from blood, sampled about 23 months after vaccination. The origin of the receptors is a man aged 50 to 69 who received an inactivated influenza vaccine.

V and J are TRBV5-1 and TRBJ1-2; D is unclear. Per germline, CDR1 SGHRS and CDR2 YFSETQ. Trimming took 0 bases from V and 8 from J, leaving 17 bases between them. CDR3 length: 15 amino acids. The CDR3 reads CASSLAPAGEEGYTF. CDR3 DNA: TGCGCCAGCAGCTTGGCCCCTGCAGGAGAGGAAGGCTACACCTTC.

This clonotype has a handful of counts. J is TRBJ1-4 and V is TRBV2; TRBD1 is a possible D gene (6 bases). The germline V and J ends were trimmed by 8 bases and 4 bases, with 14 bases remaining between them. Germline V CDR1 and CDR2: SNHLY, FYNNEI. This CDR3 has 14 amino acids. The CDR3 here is CASQKGGNNEKLFF. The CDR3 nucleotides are TGTGCCAGCCAGAAAGGGGGAAATAATGAAAAACTGTTTTTT.

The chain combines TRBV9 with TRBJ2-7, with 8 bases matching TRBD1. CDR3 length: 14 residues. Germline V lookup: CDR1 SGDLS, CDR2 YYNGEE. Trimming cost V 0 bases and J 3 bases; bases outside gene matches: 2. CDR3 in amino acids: CASSVAGTGYEQYF. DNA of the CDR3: TGTGCCAGCAGCGTAGCCGGGACAGGCTACGAGCAGTACTTC.

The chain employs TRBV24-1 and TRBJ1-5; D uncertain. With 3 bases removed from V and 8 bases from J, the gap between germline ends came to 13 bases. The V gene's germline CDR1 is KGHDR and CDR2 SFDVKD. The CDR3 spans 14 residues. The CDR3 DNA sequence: TGTGCCACCAGTGATGTGGGCCATTTGGAGCCCCAGCATTTT. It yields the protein CATSDVGHLEPQHF.

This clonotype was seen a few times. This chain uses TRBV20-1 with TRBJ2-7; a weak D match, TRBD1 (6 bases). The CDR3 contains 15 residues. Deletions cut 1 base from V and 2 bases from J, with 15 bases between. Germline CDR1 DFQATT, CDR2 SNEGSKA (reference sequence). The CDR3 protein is CSARVGKTGTYEQYF. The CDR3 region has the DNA TGCAGTGCTAGAGTGGGAAAGACAGGAACCTACGAGCAGTACTTC.

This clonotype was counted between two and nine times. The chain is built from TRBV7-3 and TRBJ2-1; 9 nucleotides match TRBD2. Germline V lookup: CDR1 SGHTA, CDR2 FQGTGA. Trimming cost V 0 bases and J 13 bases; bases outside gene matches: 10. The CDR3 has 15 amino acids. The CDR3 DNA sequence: TGTGCCAGCAGCTTAACCGGGACTAGCTATCAAGCCCAGTTCTTC. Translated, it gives CASSLTGTSYQAQFF.

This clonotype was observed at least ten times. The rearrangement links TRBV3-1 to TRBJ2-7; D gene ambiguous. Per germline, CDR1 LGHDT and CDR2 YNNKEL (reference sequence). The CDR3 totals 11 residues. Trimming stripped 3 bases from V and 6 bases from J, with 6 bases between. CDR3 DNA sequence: TGTGCCAGCAGCCAGGGTGGCGAGCAGTACTTC. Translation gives CASSQGGEQYF.

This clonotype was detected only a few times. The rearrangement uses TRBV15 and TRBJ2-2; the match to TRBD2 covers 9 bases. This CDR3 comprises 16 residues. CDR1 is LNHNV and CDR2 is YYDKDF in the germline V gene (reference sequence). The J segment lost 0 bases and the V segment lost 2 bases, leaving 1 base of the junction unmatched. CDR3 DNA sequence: TGTGCCACCAGCAGACTAGCGGGGACGAACACCGGGGAGCTGTTTTTT. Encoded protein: CATSRLAGTNTGELFF.

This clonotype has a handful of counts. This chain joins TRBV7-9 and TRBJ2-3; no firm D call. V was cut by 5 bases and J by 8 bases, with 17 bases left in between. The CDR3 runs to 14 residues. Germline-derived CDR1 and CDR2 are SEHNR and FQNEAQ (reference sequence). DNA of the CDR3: TGTGCCAGCAGCCACTGGGTGGGGTTTGGTACGCAGTATTTT. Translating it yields CASSHWVGFGTQYF. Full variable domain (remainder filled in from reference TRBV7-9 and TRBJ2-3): DTGVSQNPRHKITKRGQNVTFRCDPISEHNRLYWYRQTLGQGPEFLTYFQNEAQLEKSRLLSDRFSAERPKGSFSTLEIQRTEQGDSAMYLCASSHWVGFGTQYFGPGTRLTVL.

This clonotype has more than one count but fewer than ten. CDR3 nucleotides: TGTGCCAGCAGCTTACGGCGGGGAGGTGAGCAGTTCTTC. Encoded protein: CASSLRRGGEQFF. The rearrangement uses TRBV5-6 and TRBJ2-1, with a weak D call TRBD2 (6 bases). The germline V gene encodes CDR1 SGHDT and CDR2 YYEEEE. The CDR3 contains 13 residues. Trimming removed 2 bases at V and 9 bases at J, with 12 bases between.

The CDR3 DNA follows: TGCAGCGTTAACTTGTGGGGGACCGAGCAGTTCTTC. This translates into CSVNLWGTEQFF. The rearrangement joins TRBV29-1 to TRBJ2-1; D may match TRBD1 or TRBD2 (5 bases each). V was shortened by 5 bases and J by 10 bases, with 15 bases between the two germline ends. CDR1 SQVTM and CDR2 ANQGSEA come from the germline V gene. There are 12 residues in the CDR3.

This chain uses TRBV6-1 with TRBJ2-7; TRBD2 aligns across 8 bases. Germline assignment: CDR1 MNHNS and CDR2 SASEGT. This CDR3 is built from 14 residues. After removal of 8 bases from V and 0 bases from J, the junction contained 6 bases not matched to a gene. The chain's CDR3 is CASAYSGASYEQYF. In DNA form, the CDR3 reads TGTGCCAGCGCCTATAGCGGGGCCTCCTACGAGCAGTACTTC.

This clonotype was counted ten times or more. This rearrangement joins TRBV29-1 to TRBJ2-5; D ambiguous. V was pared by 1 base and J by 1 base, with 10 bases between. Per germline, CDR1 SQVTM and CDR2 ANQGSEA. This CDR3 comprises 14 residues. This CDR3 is CSVEGPSRQETQYF. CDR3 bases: TGCAGCGTTGAAGGCCCCTCCCGCCAAGAGACCCAGTACTTC.

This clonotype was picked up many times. CDR3 amino acids: CASSQELTSLSSYEQYF. In DNA form, the CDR3 reads TGTGCCAGCAGCCAAGAGTTGACTAGTCTGAGCTCCTACGAGCAGTACTTC. J is TRBJ2-7 and V is TRBV4-2; a weak D match, TRBD2 (6 bases). The V end lost 0 bases, the J end lost 0 bases, and 15 bases lay between the germline ends. Germline-derived CDR1 and CDR2 are LGHNA and YNFKEQ. The CDR3 is made up of 17 amino acids.

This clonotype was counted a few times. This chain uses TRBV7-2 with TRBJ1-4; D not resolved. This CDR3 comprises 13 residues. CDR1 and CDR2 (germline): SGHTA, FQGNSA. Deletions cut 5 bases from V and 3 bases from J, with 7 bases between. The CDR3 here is CASSPSANEKLFF. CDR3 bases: TGTGCCAGCAGCCCCAGCGCTAATGAAAAACTGTTTTTT.

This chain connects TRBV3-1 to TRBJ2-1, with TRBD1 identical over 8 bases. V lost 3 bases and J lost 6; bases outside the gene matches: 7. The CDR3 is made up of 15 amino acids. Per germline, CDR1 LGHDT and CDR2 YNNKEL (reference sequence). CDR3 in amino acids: CASSQSWTGINEQFF. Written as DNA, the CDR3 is TGTGCCAGCAGCCAGTCCTGGACAGGGATCAATGAGCAGTTCTTC.

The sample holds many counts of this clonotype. The CDR3 DNA reads as TGCAGCGTTACGACAGGGGTTGAGACCCAGTACTTC. This encodes CSVTTGVETQYF. The gene calls are TRBV29-1 and TRBJ2-5, with 8 bases matching TRBD1. The CDR3 has 12 amino acids. V shed 5 bases and J 5 bases; nucleotides not matched to a gene: 4. Germline CDR1 and CDR2: SQVTM and ANQGSEA.

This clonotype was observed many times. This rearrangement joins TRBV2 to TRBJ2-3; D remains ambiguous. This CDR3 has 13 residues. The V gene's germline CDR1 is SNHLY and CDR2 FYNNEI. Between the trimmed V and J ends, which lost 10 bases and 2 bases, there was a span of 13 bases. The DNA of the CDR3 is TGTGCCATCAACGAACAGTTCACAGATACGCAGTATTTT. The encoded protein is CAINEQFTDTQYF.

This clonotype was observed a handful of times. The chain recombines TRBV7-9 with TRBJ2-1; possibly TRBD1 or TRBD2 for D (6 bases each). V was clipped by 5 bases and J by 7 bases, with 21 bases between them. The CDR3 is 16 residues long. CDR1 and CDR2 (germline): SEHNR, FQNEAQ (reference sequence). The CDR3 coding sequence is TGTGCCAGCAGCGTTTGGGGGGCGAGTATTAGAAATGAGCAGTTCTTC. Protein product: CASSVWGASIRNEQFF.

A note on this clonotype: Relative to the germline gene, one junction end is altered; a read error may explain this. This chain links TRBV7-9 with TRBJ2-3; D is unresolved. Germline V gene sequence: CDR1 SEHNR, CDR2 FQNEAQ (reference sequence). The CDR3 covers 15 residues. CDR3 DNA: TGTGCCAGCAGCTTAGGGGTTGCAGGCACAGAGACGCAGTATTTT. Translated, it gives CASSLGVAGTETQYF.

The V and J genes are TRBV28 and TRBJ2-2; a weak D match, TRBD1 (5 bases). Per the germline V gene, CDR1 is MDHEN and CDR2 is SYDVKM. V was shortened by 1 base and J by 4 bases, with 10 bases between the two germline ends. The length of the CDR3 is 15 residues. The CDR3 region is CASSLSTAITGELFF. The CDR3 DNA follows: TGTGCCAGCAGTTTATCGACAGCTATCACCGGGGAGCTGTTTTTT.

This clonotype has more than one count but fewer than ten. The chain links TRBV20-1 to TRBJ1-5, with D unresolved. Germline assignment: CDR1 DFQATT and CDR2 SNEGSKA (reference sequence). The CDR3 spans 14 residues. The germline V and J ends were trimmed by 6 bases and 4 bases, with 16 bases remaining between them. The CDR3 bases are TGCAGTGCCCTCGAGGTAGAAGCTAATCAGCCCCAGCATTTT. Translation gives CSALEVEANQPQHF.

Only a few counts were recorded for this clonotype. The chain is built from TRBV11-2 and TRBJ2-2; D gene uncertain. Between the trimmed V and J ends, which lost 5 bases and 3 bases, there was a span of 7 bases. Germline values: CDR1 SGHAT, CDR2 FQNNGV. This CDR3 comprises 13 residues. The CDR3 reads CASSPQDTGELFF. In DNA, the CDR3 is TGTGCCAGCAGCCCCCAAGACACCGGGGAGCTGTTTTTT.

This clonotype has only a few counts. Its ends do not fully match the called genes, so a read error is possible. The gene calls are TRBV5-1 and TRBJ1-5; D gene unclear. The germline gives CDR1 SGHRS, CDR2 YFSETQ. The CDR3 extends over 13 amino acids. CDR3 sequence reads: CASSPRKNHPQHF. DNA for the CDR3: TGCGCCAGCAGCCCGCGAAAAAATCATCCCCAGCATTTT.

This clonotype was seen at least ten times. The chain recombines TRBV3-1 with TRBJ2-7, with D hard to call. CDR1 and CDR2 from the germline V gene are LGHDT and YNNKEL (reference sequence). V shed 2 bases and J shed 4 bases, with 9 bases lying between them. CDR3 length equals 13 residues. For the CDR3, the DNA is TGTGCCAGCAGCCAAATCCGAGAATACGAGCAGTACTTC. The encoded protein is CASSQIREYEQYF.

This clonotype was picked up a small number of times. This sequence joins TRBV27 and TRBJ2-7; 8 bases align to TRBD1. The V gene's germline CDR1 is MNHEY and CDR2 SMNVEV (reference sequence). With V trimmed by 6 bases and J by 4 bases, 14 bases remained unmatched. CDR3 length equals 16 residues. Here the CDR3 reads CASSPGLGQVGYEQYF. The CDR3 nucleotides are TGTGCCAGCAGCCCCGGTTTGGGACAGGTGGGGTACGAGCAGTACTTC.

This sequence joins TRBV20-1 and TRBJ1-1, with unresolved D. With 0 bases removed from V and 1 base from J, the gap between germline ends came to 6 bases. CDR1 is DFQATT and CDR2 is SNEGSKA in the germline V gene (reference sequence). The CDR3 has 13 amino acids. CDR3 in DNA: TGCAGTGCTAGAGATCATAGGAACACTGAAGCTTTCTTT. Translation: CSARDHRNTEAFF.

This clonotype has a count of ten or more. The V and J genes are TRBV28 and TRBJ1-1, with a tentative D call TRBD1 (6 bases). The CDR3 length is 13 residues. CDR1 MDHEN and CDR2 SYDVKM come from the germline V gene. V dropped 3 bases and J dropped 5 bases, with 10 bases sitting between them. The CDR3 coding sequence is TGTGCCAGCAGTTTGACAGGCAGGACTGAAGCTTTCTTT. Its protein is CASSLTGRTEAFF.

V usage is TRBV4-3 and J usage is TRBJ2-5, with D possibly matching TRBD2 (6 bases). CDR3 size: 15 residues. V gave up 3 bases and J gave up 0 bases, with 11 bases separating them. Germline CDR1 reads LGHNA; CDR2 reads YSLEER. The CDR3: CASSQGRDYQETQYF. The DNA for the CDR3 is TGCGCCAGCAGCCAGGGTAGGGACTACCAAGAGACCCAGTACTTC.

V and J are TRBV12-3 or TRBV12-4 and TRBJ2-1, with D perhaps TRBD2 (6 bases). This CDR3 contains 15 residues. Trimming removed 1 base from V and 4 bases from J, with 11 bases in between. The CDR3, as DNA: TGTGCCAGCAGTTTAGGGGCGGGATGGTACAATGAGCAGTTCTTC. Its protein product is CASSLGAGWYNEQFF.

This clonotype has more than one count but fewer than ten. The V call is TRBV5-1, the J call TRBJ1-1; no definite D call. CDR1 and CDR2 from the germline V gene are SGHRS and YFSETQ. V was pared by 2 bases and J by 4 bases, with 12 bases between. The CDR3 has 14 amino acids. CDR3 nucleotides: TGCGCCAGCAGCTTCGGGGAGGCTCGCACTGAAGCTTTCTTT. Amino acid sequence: CASSFGEARTEAFF.

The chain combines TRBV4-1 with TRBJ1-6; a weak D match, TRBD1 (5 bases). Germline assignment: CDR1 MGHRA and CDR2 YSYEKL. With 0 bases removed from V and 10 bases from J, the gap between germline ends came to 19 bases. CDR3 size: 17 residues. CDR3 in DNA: TGCGCCAGCAGCCAAGATGGCCTCGTCGCAGGGCAATCACCCCTCCACTTT. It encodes CASSQDGLVAGQSPLHF.